The TCR beta chain under discussion was sequenced for a study of cytomegalovirus exposure and HLA in healthy donors. Study results and caveats: Previously analyzed data showed that most TCR beta V segments were productive at a frequency of about 87% or about 30%. Reportedly, diagnosis of cytomegalovirus status by the classifier showed high specificity and sensitivity.

The primer mix had 60 Vbeta and 13 Jbeta primers. Profiling relied on immunoSEQ multiplex PCR, and the TCRdb table lists in-frame clones only, not all of them. Here the sample spans some 190,000 clones, roughly 87% being singletons. With regard to this clone: The antigen remains undetermined.

This CDR3 has 14 residues. Germline V CDR1 and CDR2: MNHNY, SVGAGI (reference sequence). With 7 bases clipped from V and 2 bases from J, the junction kept 7 bases outside the gene matches. What was sequenced was PBMCs. This chain connects TRBV6-6 to TRBJ2-5; 7 bases agree with TRBD1. This TCR was recovered from a man in his forties in good health and CMV-seronegative. The CDR3 DNA reads TGTGCCAGCATTCATCCCAGGGGGCAAGAGACCCAGTACTTC. As protein: CASIHPRGQETQYF.